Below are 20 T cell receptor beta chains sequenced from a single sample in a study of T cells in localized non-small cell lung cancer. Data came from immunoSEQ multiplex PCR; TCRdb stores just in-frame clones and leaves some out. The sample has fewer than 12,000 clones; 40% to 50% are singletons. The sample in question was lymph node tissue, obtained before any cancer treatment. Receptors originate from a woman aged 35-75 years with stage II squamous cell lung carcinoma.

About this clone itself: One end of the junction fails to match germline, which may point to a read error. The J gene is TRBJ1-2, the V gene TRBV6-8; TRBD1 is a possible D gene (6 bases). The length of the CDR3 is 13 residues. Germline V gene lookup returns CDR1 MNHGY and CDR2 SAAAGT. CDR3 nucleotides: TGTGCCATCAGTGCAGGGGCCCTCTATGGCTACACCTTC. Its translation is CAISAGALYGYTF.

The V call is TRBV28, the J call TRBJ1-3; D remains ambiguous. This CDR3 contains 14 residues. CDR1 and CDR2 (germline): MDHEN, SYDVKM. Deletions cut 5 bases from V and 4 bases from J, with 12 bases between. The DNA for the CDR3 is TGTGCCAGCAGTCCCAAGACACCAGGAAACACCATATATTTT. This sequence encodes CASSPKTPGNTIYF. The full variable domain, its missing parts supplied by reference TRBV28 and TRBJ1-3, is DVKVTQSSRYLVKRTGEKVFLECVQDMDHENMFWYRQDPGLGLRLIYFSYDVKMKEKGDIPEGYSVSREKKERFSLILESASTNQTSMYLCASSPKTPGNTIYFGEGSWLTVV.

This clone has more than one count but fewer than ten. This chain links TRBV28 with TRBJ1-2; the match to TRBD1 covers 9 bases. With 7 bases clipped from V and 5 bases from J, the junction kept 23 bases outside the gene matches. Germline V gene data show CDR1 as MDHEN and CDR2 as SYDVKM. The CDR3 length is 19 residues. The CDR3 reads CASTPFGGDREKVRYGYTF. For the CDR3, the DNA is TGTGCCAGCACCCCCTTCGGAGGGGACAGGGAAAAAGTTAGGTATGGCTACACCTTC.

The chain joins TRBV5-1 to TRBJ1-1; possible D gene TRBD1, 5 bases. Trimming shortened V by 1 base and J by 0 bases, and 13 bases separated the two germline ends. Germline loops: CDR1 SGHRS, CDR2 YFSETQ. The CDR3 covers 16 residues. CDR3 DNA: TGCGCCAGCAGCTTGTCTCTTGGACAACTGAACACTGAAGCTTTCTTT. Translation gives CASSLSLGQLNTEAFF.

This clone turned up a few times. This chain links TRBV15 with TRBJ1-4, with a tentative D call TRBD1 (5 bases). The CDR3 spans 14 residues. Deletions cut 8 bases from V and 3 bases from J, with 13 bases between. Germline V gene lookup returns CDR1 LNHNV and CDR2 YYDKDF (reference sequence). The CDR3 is CATGQGAANEKLFF. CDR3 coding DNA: TGTGCCACCGGTCAGGGTGCAGCTAATGAAAAACTGTTTTTT.

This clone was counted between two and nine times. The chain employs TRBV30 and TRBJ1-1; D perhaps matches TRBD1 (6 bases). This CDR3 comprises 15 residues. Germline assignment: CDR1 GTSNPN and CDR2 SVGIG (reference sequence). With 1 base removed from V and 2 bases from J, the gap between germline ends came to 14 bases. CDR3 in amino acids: CAWSDSGVRNTEAFF. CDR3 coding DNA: TGTGCCTGGAGTGACTCAGGGGTTAGAAACACTGAAGCTTTCTTT.

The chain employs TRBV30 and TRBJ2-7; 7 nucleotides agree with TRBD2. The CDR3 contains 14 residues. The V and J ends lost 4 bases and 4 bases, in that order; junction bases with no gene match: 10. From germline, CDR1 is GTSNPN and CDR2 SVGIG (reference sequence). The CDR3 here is CAWTRMGGGYEQYF. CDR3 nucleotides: TGTGCCTGGACCCGTATGGGGGGGGGTTACGAGCAGTACTTC.

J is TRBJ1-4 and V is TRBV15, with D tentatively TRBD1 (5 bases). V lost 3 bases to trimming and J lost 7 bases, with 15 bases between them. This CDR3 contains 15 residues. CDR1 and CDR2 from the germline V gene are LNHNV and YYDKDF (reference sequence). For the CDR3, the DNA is TGTGCCACCAGCAGGGTCACGGGGCCGGCTGAAAAACTGTTTTTT. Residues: CATSRVTGPAEKLFF. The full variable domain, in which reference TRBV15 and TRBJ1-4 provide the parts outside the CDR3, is DAMVIQNPRYQVTQFGKPVTLSCSQTLNHNVMYWYQQKSSQAPKLLFHYYDKDFNNEADTPDNFQSRRPNTSFCFLDIRSPGLGDTAMYLCATSRVTGPAEKLFFGSGTQLSVL.

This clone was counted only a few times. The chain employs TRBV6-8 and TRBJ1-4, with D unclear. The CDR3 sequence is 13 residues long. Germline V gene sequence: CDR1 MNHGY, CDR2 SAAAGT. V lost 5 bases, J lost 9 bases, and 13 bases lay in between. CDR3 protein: CASSDHIDKKLFF. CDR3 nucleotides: TGTGCCAGCAGTGACCATATCGACAAAAAACTGTTTTTT.

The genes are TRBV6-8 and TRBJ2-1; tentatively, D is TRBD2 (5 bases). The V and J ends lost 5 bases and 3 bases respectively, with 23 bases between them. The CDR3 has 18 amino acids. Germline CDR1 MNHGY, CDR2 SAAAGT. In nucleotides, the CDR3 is TGTGCCAGCAGTGGGATCCGGCAGCGGAAACTATTCTACAATGAGCAGTTCTTC. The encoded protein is CASSGIRQRKLFYNEQFF.

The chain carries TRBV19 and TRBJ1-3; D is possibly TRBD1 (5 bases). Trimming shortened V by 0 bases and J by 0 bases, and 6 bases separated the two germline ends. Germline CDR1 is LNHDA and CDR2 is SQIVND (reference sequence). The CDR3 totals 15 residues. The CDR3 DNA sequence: TGTGCCAGTAGTATAGATGGGACCTCTGGAAACACCATATATTTT. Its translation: CASSIDGTSGNTIYF.

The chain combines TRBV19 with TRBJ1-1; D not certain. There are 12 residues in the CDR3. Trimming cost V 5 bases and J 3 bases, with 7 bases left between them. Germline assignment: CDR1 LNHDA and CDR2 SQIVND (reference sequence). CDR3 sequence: CASSGRYTEAFF. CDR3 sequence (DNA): TGTGCCAGTAGTGGCAGGTACACTGAAGCTTTCTTT. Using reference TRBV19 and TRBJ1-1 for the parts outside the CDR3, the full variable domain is DGGITQSPKYLFRKEGQNVTLSCEQNLNHDAMYWYRQDPGQGLRLIYYSQIVNDFQKGDIAEGYSVSREKKESFPLTVTSAQKNPTAFYLCASSGRYTEAFFGQGTRLTVV.

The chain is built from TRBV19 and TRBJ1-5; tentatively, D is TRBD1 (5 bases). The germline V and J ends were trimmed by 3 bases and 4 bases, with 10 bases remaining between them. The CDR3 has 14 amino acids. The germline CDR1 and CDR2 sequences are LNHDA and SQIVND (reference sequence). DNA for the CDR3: TGTGCCAGTAGTATTGTCAGGGATAATCAGCCCCAGCATTTT. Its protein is CASSIVRDNQPQHF.

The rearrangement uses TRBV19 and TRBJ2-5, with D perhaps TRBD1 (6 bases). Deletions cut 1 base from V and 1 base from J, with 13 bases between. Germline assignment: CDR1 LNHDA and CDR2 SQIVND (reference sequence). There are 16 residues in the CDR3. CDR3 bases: TGTGCCAGTAGTATAGGGGGGCCCGCGGGCCAAGAGACCCAGTACTTC. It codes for CASSIGGPAGQETQYF.

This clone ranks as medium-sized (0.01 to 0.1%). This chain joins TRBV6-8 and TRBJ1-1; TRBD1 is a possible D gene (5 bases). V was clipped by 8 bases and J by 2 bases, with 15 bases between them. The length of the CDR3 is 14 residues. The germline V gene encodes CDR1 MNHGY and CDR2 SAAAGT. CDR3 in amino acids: CASLEWGLNTEAFF. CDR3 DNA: TGTGCCAGCCTAGAATGGGGCCTAAACACTGAAGCTTTCTTT.

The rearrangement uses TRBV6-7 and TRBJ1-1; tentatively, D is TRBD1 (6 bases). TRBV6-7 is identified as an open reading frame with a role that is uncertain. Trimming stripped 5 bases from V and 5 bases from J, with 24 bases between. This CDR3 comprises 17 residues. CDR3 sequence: CASSEGELTPGETEAFF. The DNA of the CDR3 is TGTGCCAGCAGTGAGGGGGAATTGACACCGGGGGAGACTGAAGCTTTCTTT.

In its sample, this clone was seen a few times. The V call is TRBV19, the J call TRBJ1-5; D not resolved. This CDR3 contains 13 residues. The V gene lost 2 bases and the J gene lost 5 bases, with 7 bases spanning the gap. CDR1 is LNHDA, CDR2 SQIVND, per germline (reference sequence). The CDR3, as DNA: TGTGCCAGTAGTATAAAGTCCCATCAGCCCCAGCATTTT. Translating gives CASSIKSHQPQHF.

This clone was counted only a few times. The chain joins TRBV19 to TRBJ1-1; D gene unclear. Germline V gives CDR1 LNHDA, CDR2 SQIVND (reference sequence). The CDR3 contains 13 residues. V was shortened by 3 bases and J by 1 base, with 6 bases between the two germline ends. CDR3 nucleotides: TGTGCCAGTAGTATTACCAGGAACACTGAAGCTTTCTTT. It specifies CASSITRNTEAFF.

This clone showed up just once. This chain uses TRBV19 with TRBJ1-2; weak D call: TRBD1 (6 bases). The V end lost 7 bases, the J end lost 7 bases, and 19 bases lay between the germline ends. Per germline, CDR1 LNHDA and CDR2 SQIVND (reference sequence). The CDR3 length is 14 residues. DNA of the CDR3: TGTGCCAGTACCCCAGGGGCCTCGGGTAGTGGCTACACCTTC. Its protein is CASTPGASGSGYTF.

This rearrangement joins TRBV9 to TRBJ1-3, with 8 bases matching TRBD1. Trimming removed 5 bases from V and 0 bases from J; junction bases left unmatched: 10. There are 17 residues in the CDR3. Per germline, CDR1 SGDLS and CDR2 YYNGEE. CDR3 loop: CASSAGDRPYSGNTIYF. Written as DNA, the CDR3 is TGTGCCAGCAGTGCCGGGGACAGGCCCTACTCTGGAAACACCATATATTTT. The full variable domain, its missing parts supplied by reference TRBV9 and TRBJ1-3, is DSGVTQTPKHLITATGQRVTLRCSPRSGDLSVYWYQQSLDQGLQFLIQYYNGEERAKGNILERFSAQQFPDLHSELNLSSLELGDSALYFCASSAGDRPYSGNTIYFGEGSWLTVV.